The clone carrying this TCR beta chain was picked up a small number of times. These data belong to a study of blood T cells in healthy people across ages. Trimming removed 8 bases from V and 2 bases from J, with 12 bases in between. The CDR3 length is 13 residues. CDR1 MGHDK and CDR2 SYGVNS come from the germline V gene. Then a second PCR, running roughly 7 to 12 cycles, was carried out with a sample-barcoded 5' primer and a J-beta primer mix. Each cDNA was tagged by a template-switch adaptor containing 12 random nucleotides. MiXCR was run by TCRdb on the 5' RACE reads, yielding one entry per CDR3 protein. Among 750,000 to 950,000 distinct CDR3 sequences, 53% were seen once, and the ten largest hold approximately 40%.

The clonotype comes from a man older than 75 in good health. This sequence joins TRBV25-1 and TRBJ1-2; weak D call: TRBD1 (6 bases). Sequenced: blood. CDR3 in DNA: TGTGCCAGCGCGGCAGGGGCCAACTATGGCTACACCTTC. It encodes CASAAGANYGYTF.